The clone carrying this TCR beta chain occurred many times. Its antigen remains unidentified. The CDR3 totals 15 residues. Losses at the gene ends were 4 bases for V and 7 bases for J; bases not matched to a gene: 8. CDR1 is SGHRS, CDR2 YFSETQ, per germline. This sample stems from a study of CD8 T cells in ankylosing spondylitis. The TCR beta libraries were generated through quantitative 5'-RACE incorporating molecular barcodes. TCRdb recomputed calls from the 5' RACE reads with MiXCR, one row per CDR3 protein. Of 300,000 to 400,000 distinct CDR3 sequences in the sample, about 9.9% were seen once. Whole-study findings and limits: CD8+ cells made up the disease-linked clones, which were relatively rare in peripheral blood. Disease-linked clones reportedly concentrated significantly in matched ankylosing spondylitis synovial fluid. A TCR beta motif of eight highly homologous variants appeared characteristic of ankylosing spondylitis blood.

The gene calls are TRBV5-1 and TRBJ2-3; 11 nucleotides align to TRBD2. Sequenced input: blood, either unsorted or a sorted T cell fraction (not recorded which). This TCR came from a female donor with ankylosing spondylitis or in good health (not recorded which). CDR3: CASSPTSGSFYTQYF. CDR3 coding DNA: TGCGCCAGCAGCCCCACTAGCGGGAGTTTTTATACGCAGTATTTT.